The text below deals with one TCR beta chain. This entry belongs to a study of OX40 agonist ivuxolimab in advanced cancers. This CDR3 comprises 16 residues. Germline V CDR1 and CDR2: ENHRY, SYGVKD. After removal of 10 bases from V and 2 bases from J, the junction contained 13 bases not matched to a gene. Here immunoSEQ multiplex PCR was the method, and the copy in TCRdb shows in-frame clones only, minus some. The top ten clones hold over 9.5% of a sample with some 46,000 clones, roughly 90% of them seen once. The TCR sequence derives from an adult with an advanced solid tumor such as melanoma, head and neck, liver or kidney cancer. J is TRBJ2-1 and V is TRBV10-3, with 8 bases that match TRBD1. The material sequenced was CD4+ or CD8+ T cells sorted from blood, taken in a trial of the OX40 agonist ivuxolimab. The CDR3 loop is CATGGDRGPAYNEQFF. DNA for the CDR3: TGTGCCACCGGCGGCGACAGGGGACCCGCCTACAATGAGCAGTTCTTC.